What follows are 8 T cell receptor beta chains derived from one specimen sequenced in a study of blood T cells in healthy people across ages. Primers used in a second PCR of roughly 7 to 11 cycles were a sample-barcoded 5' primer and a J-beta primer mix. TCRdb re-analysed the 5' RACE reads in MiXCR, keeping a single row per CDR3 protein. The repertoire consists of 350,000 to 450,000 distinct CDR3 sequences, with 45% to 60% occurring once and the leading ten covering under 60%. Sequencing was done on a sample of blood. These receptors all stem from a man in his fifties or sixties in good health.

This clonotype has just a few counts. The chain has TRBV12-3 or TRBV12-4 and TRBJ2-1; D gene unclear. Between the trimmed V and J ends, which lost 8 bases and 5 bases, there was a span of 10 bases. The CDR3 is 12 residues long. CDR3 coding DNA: TGTGCCAGCCTGGGGTCGCACAATGAGCAGTTCTTC. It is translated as CASLGSHNEQFF.

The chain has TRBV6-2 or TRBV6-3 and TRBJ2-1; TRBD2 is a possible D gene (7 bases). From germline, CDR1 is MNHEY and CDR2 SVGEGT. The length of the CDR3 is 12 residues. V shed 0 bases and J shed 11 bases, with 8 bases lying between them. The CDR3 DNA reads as TGTGCCAGCAGTTACTCGGGGGGGCAGCAGTTCTTC. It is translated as CASSYSGGQQFF.

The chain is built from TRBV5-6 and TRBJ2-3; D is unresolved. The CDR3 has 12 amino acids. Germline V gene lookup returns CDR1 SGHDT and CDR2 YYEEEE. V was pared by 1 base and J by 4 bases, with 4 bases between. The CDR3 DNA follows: TGTGCCAGCAGCTTGTTCCCAGATACGCAGTATTTT. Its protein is CASSLFPDTQYF.

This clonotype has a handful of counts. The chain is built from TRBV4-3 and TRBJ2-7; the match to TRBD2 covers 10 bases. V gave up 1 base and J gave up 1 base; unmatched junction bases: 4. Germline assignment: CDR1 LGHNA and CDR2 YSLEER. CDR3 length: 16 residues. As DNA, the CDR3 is TGCGCCAGCAGCCAAGCGCTAGCGGGAGTGTCCTACGAGCAGTACTTC. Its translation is CASSQALAGVSYEQYF.

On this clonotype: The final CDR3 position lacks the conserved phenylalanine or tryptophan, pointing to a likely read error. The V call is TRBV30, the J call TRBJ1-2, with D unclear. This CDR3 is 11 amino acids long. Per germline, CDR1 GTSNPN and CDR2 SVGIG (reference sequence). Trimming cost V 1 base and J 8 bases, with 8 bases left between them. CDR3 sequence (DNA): TGTGCCTGGAGTGACAAAGGCGGCTACACCTTA. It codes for CAWSDKGGYTL.

CDR3 nucleotides: TGTGCCAGCAGCCGCGGAACAGGGGGGATCCAAGAGACCCAGTACTTC. This codes for CASSRGTGGIQETQYF. This chain uses TRBV5-4 with TRBJ2-5; 8 bases are shared with TRBD1. Germline CDR1 reads SGHNT; CDR2 reads YYREEE (reference sequence). This CDR3 contains 16 residues. Trimming removed 4 bases from V and 1 base from J; junction bases left unmatched: 9.

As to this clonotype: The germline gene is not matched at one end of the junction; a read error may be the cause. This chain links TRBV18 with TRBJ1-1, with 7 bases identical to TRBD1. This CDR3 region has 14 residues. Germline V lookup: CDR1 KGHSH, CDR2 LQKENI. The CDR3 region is CASPPRQGRSEAFF. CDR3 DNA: TGTGCCAGCCCACCGCGACAGGGAAGGTCTGAAGCTTTCTTT.

The CDR3 DNA is TGTGCCAGCAACCCGGGACTTTCCTACAATGAGCAGTACTTC. This translates into CASNPGLSYNEQYF. The chain carries TRBV11-2 and TRBJ2-5; a possible D gene is TRBD2 (6 bases). Germline V CDR1 and CDR2: SGHAT, FQNNGV. CDR3 length: 14 amino acids. Trimming pared 7 bases from V and 11 bases from J, leaving 23 bases between.